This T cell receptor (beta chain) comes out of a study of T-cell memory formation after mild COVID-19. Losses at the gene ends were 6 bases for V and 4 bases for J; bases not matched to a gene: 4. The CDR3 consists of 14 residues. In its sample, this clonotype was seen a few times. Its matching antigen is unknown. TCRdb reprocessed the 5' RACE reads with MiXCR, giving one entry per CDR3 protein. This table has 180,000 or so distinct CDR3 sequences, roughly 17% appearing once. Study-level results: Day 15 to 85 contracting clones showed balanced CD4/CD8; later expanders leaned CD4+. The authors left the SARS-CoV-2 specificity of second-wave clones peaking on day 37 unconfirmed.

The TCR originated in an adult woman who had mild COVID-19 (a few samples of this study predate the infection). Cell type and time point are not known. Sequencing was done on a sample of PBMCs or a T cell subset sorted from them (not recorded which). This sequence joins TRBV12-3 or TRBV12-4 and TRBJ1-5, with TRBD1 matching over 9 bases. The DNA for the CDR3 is TGTGCCAGCAGAAGGACAGGGGCTAATCAGCCCCAGCATTTT. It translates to CASRRTGANQPQHF.